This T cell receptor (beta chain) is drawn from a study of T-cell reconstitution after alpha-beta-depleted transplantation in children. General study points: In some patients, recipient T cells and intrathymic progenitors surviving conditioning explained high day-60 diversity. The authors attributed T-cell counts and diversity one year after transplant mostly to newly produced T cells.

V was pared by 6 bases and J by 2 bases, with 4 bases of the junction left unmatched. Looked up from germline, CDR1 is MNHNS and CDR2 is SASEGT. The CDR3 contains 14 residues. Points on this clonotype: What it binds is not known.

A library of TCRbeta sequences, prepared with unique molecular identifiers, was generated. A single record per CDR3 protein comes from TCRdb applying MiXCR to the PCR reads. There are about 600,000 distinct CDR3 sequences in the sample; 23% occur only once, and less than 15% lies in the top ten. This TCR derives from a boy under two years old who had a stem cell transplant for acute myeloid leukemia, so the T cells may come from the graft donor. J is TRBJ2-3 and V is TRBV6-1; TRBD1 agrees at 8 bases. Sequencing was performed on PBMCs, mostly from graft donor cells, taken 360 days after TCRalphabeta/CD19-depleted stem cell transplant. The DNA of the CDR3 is TGTGCCAGCAGCAAGGACAGGGTCACAGATACGCAGTATTTT. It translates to CASSKDRVTDTQYF.